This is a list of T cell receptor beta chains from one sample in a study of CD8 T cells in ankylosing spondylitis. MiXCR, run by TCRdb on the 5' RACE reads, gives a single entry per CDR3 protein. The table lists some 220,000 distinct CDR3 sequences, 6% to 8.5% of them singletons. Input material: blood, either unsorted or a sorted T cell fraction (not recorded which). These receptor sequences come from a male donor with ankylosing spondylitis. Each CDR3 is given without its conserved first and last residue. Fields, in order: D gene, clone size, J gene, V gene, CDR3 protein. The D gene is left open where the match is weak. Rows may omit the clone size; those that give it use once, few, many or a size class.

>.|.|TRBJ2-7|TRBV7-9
ASSLARVYEQY
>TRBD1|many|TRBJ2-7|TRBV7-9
ASSSRTGTGTYEQY
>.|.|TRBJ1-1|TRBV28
ASSLAVNTEAF
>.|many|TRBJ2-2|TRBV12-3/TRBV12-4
ASRPSSRGAKTGELF
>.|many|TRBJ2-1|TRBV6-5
ASSYGVGQF
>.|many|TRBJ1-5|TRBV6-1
ASRAGGVRSNQPQH
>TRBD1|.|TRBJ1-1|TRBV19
ASSISLTGGTEAF
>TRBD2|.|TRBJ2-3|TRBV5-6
ASSSTPGGPEDTQY
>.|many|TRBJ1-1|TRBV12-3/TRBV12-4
ASSPRIAEAF
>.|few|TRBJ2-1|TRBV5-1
ASSLRVSGYEQF
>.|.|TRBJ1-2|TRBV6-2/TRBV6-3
ASSSTPYGYT
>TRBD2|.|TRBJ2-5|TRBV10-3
AASGSVETQY
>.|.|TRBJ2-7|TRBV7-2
ASSSPLRGSTYEQY
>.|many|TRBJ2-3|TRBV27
ASSVIGGTQY
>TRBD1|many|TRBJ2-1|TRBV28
ASLGQGYWNEQF
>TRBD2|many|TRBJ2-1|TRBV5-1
ASRSGAPLPGLAGSENEQF
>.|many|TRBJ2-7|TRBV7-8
ASSLVPAEQY
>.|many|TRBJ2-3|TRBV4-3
ASSQGGVDTQY
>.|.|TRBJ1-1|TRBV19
ASRSGEGNTEAF
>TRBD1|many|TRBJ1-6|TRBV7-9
ASSWDRGLNSPLH
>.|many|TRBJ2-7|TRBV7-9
ASSLGRFGYEQY
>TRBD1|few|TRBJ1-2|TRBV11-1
ASSDWTGANYGYT
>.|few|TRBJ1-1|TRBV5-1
ASMAGNTEAF
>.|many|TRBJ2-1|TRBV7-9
ASGDWDNNEQF
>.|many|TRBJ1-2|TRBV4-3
ASSQDVMGEGTPSYGYT